This passage covers 14 T cell receptor beta chains from one sample sequenced in a study of chemoradiotherapy in HPV16-positive cancers (dated by TCRdb to between 2022 and 2023). The library was built by means of the immunoSEQ multiplex PCR assay. Held by TCRdb, this immuneACCESS table contains in-frame sequences only and omits some clones. Under half of the omission traces to an unresolved V gene where checked; the cause of the rest is unknown. The sample yields roughly 9,300 clones; around 70% were counted once. Of the sample, 13% to 15% is held by the ten largest clones. The sample was acquired from a patient who underwent chemoradiotherapy. The receptors originated from a human donor with HPV-associated anogenital cancer.

Judged by abundance, this clone is medium-sized. The chain combines TRBV5-1 with TRBJ2-5, with TRBD1 matching over 7 bases. This CDR3 contains 15 residues. V lost 4 bases, J lost 1 base, and 7 bases stayed unmatched. Germline-derived CDR1 and CDR2 are SGHRS and YFSETQ. This CDR3 is CASSQVGQAQETQYF. The CDR3 nucleotides read TGCGCCAGCAGCCAGGTTGGACAGGCCCAAGAGACCCAGTACTTC.

This clone was seen only a few times. V is TRBV6-1 and J is TRBJ1-1; no clear D gene. Germline assignment: CDR1 MNHNS and CDR2 SASEGT. The length of the CDR3 is 14 residues. V lost 3 bases and J 9 bases, leaving 17 bases between the germline ends. CDR3 nucleotides: TGTGCCAGCAGTGAGATGAGTTTAAGGTCAAAAGCTTTCTTT. This gives the protein CASSEMSLRSKAFF.

This chain links TRBV11-3 with TRBJ2-7; unclear D gene. The CDR3 contains 13 residues. The germline CDR1 and CDR2 sequences are SGHNT and YENEEA. Trimming removed 4 bases from V and 0 bases from J, with 7 bases in between. The CDR3: CASSSSASYEQYF. The CDR3 coding sequence is TGTGCCAGCAGCTCCTCTGCCTCCTACGAGCAGTACTTC.

This chain joins TRBV14 and TRBJ2-6; D possibly corresponds to TRBD2 (6 bases). The germline V and J ends were trimmed by 4 bases and 2 bases, with 15 bases remaining between them. The germline V gene encodes CDR1 SGHDN and CDR2 FVKESK. The CDR3 runs to 17 residues. Written as DNA, the CDR3 is TGTGCCAGCAGCCCCAACTGGGGGGACCCTGGGGCCAACGTCCTGACTTTC. Residues: CASSPNWGDPGANVLTF.

This clone qualifies as medium-sized. The rearrangement uses TRBV9 and TRBJ1-6; TRBD1 is a possible D gene (5 bases). V was cut by 3 bases and J by 7 bases, with 14 bases left in between. The CDR3 has 15 residues. CDR1 and CDR2 (germline): SGDLS, YYNGEE. CDR3 sequence: CASSAPETANSPLHF. The CDR3 nucleotides are TGTGCCAGCAGCGCCCCGGAGACAGCCAATTCACCCCTCCACTTT.

The chain couples TRBV7-2 to TRBJ2-5; D possibly uses TRBD1 or TRBD2 (5 bases each). In germline, CDR1 is SGHTA, CDR2 FQGNSA. Trimming took off 3 bases at V and 1 base at J, with 12 bases between the two ends. The CDR3 has 15 residues. CDR3 sequence: CASSLGTYLQETQYF. CDR3 nucleotides: TGTGCCAGCAGCTTGGGGACGTACCTCCAAGAGACCCAGTACTTC.

The chain joins TRBV18 to TRBJ2-7; no reliable D call. Germline CDR1 and CDR2: KGHSH and LQKENI. This CDR3 spans 13 amino acids. V was cut by 0 bases and J by 7 bases, with 10 bases left in between. The CDR3 DNA reads as TGTGCCAGCTCACCACCGTCGAGTGGAGAGCAGTACTTC. Protein: CASSPPSSGEQYF.

CDR3 bases: TGCGCCAGCAGCTTGACAGGGTCGTTCACTGAAGCTTTCTTT. Amino acid sequence: CASSLTGSFTEAFF. This chain uses TRBV5-1 with TRBJ1-1; D is possibly TRBD1 (6 bases). The germline V gene encodes CDR1 SGHRS and CDR2 YFSETQ. This CDR3 has 14 amino acids. V lost 1 base, J lost 4 bases, and 11 bases lay in between.

CDR3: CAWSTRGTGGTEAFF. The CDR3 nucleotides read TGTGCCTGGAGTACCCGAGGGACAGGCGGCACTGAAGCTTTCTTT. The chain combines TRBV30 with TRBJ1-1; the match to TRBD1 covers 8 bases. CDR1 is GTSNPN and CDR2 is SVGIG in the germline V gene (reference sequence). V lost 2 bases and J lost 4; bases outside the gene matches: 9. This CDR3 has 15 amino acids.

This clone occurred a few times. The DNA for the CDR3 is TGCGCCAGCAGCGCCGTCCATGGGTGGCAGTATTTT. Its protein is CASSAVHGWQYF. The rearrangement links TRBV5-1 to TRBJ2-3; D is unresolved. Germline CDR1 is SGHRS and CDR2 is YFSETQ. Trimming took off 4 bases at V and 11 bases at J, with 14 bases between the two ends. CDR3 length equals 12 residues. The entire variable domain, with the rest obtained from reference TRBV5-1 and TRBJ2-3, is as follows: KAGVTQTPRYLIKTRGQQVTLSCSPISGHRSVSWYQQTPGQGLQFLFEYFSETQRNKGNFPGRFSGRQFSNSRSEMNVSTLELGDSALYLCASSAVHGWQYFGPGTRLTVL.

The chain links TRBV30 to TRBJ2-5; possible D gene TRBD2, 6 bases. Per germline, CDR1 GTSNPN and CDR2 SVGIG (reference sequence). V was shortened by 4 bases and J by 0 bases, with 9 bases between the two germline ends. The length of the CDR3 is 13 residues. The CDR3 DNA follows: TGTGCCTGGAAAAGGGACTACCAAGAGACCCAGTACTTC. Amino acids: CAWKRDYQETQYF.

In regard to this clone: The junction departs from the called germline gene at one end, perhaps through a read error. This chain connects TRBV2 to TRBJ2-7; D is perhaps TRBD2 (5 bases). The CDR3 consists of 13 residues. Germline V gene data show CDR1 as SNHLY and CDR2 as FYNNEI. CDR3 DNA sequence: TGTGCCAGCTGTGAGGGATCTGGAACCGAGCAGTACTTC. It yields the protein CASCEGSGTEQYF.

J is TRBJ1-4 and V is TRBV19; a possible D gene is TRBD1 (5 bases). Trimming shortened V by 5 bases and J by 2 bases, and 9 bases separated the two germline ends. The germline V gene encodes CDR1 LNHDA and CDR2 SQIVND (reference sequence). The CDR3 is 14 amino acids. The CDR3 region is CASSPGVTNEKLFF. In nucleotides, the CDR3 is TGTGCCAGTAGTCCGGGGGTTACTAATGAAAAACTGTTTTTT.

The chain carries TRBV6-5 and TRBJ2-6, with D tentatively TRBD2 (6 bases). V dropped 10 bases and J dropped 0 bases, with 13 bases sitting between them. Germline lookup yields CDR1 MNHEY and CDR2 SVGAGI. The CDR3 contains 15 residues. The chain's CDR3 is CAIGRGSSGANVLTF. The CDR3 DNA is TGTGCCATTGGCCGGGGGAGCTCTGGGGCCAACGTCCTGACTTTC.